This T cell receptor (beta chain) originates from a study of blood T cells in healthy people across ages. Through a sample-barcoded 5' primer and a J-beta primer mix, a second PCR was run for about 7 to 12 cycles. TCRdb fed the 5' RACE reads into MiXCR, producing one record per CDR3 protein. This sample carries approximately 2,000,000 distinct CDR3 sequences, about 39% of them seen once, and the ten largest clones take roughly 23%. Samples each had at least 5 micrograms of total RNA extracted. Trimming left V 3 bases short and J 0 bases short, with 15 bases between. The CDR3 is 17 amino acids. Material: blood. This sequence originates from a human donor in good health. V gene TRBV12-3 or TRBV12-4 combines with J gene TRBJ2-1; D perhaps matches TRBD2 (6 bases). In nucleotides, the CDR3 is TGTGCCAGCAGTTTCTTGGAGGGTCTAAGCTCCTACAATGAGCAGTTCTTC. Protein sequence: CASSFLEGLSSYNEQFF.